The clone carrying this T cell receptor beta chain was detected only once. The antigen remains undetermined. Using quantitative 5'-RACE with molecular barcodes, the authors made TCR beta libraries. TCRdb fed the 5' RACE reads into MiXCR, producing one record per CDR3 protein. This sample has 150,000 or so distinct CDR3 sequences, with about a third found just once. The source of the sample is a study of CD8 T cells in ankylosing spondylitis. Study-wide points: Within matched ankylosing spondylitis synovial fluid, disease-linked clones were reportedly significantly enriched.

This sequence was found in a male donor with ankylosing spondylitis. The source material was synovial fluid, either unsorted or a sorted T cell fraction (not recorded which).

The CDR3 loop is CASSPRGRTTEAFF. CDR3 nucleotide sequence: TGTGCCAGCAGCCCCCGGGGGCGGACCACTGAAGCTTTCTTT. The genes are TRBV12-3 or TRBV12-4 and TRBJ1-1; TRBD1 might be the D (6 bases). CDR3 length: 14 residues. V lost 6 bases to trimming and J lost 4 bases, with 15 bases between them.